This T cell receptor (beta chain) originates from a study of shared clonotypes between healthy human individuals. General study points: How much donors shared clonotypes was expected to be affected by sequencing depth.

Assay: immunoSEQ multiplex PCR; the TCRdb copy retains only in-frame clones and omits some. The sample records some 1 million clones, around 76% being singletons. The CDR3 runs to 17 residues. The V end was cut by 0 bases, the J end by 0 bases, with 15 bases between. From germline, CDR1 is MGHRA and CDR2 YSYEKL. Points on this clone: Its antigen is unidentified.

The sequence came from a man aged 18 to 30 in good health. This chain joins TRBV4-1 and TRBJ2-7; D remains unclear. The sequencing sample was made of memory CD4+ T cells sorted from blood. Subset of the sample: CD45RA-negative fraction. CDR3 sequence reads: CASSQDFSTTRSYEQYF. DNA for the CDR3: TGCGCCAGCAGCCAAGATTTTTCTACAACACGCTCCTACGAGCAGTACTTC.